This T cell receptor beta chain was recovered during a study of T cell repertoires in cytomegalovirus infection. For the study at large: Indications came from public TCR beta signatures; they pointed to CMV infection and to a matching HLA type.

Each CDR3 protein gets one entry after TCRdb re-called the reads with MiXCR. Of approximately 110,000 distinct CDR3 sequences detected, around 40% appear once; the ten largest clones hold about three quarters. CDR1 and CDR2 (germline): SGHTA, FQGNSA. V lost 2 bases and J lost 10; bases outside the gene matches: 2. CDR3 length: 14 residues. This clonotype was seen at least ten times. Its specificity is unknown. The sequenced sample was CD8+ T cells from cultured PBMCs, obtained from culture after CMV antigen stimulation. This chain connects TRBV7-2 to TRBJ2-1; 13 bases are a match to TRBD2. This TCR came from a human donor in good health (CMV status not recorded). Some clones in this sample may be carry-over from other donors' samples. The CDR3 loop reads CASSLWTSGGEQFF. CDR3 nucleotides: TGTGCCAGCAGCTTATGGACTAGCGGGGGCGAGCAGTTCTTC.